The 19 T cell receptor beta chains below were found in one sample sequenced in a study of T cell clonotyping in hematopoietic cell transplantation. Assay used: immunoSEQ multiplex PCR; TCRdb lists only in-frame clones, some missing. The sample lists 25,000 to 35,000 clones, 95% seen once, with approximately 1.5% in the top ten. The sequenced sample consisted of peripheral blood mononuclear cells. The receptors derive from a man over 45 in good health. Some clones in this sample may be carry-over from other donors' samples.

The rearrangement links TRBV6-5 to TRBJ1-5; D not certain. With 2 bases removed from V and 4 bases from J, the gap between germline ends came to 12 bases. Germline V CDR1 and CDR2: MNHEY, SVGAGI. There are 15 residues in the CDR3. Written as DNA, the CDR3 is TGTGCCAGCAGTTACACAGCTACCTCTAATCAGCCCCAGCATTTT. This sequence encodes CASSYTATSNQPQHF.

This clone was picked up a small number of times. The V and J genes are TRBV15 and TRBJ2-7; D gene ambiguous. This CDR3 contains 14 residues. Germline V gene data show CDR1 as LNHNV and CDR2 as YYDKDF (reference sequence). Trimming pared 0 bases from V and 2 bases from J, leaving 8 bases between. CDR3 loop: CATSRDRFAYEQYF. The DNA for the CDR3 is TGTGCCACCAGCAGAGATCGATTTGCCTACGAGCAGTACTTC. Full variable domain (missing parts from reference TRBV15 and TRBJ2-7): DAMVIQNPRYQVTQFGKPVTLSCSQTLNHNVMYWYQQKSSQAPKLLFHYYDKDFNNEADTPDNFQSRRPNTSFCFLDIRSPGLGDTAMYLCATSRDRFAYEQYFGPGTRLTVT.

This sequence joins TRBV5-1 and TRBJ1-5; D is possibly TRBD1 (5 bases). The CDR3 consists of 14 residues. The V end lost 0 bases, the J end lost 6 bases, and 10 bases lay between the germline ends. From germline, CDR1 is SGHRS and CDR2 YFSETQ. The CDR3 DNA sequence: TGCGCCAGCAGCTTGGTAGGGGAAGGTCAGCCCCAGCATTTT. This sequence encodes CASSLVGEGQPQHF.

The CDR3 here is CASSFTGAGSNQPQHF. The CDR3 region has the DNA TGTGCCAGCAGCTTTACAGGGGCGGGGAGCAATCAGCCCCAGCATTTT. This chain connects TRBV2 to TRBJ1-5; 7 bases fit TRBD1. Germline V gene lookup returns CDR1 SNHLY and CDR2 FYNNEI. The junction had 9 bases not matched to a gene; V was cut back by 6 bases and J by 1 base. This CDR3 region has 16 residues.

The CDR3 loop reads CASSYGPPGLAGPPYEQYF. CDR3 DNA sequence: TGTGCCAGCAGCTATGGACCGCCGGGACTAGCGGGGCCCCCCTACGAGCAGTACTTC. The chain recombines TRBV7-2 with TRBJ2-7; 13 bases are a match to TRBD2. The V segment lost 4 bases and the J segment 2 bases; nucleotides outside the gene matches: 14. This CDR3 has 19 amino acids. Germline V gives CDR1 SGHTA, CDR2 FQGNSA.

This chain connects TRBV28 to TRBJ1-1; no definite D call. The germline gives CDR1 MDHEN, CDR2 SYDVKM. V gave up 3 bases and J gave up 8 bases, with 7 bases separating them. This CDR3 contains 11 residues. CDR3 DNA: TGTGCCAGCAGTTTTGAGACCGAAGCTTTCTTT. It encodes CASSFETEAFF.

Of note for this clone: No DNA is shown, since the ends of the CDR3 on it are uncertain; the CDR3 is the one TCRdb lists. The chain recombines TRBV21-1 with TRBJ2-3; the DNA was not compared with TRBD2, the D call given in the table. TRBV21-1 is shown as a pseudogene. The CDR3 spans 18 amino acids, including both terminal residues. CDR3: CASSNVGGGTSFTDTQYF.

The chain recombines TRBV19 with TRBJ2-7; 9 nucleotides agree with TRBD1. The CDR3 has 16 amino acids. V lost 6 bases to trimming and J lost 5 bases; unmatched junction nucleotides: 14. The V gene's germline CDR1 is LNHDA and CDR2 SQIVND (reference sequence). The CDR3 DNA is TGTGCCAGTAGCATTCCGGGACAGGGAATATTCCACGAGCAGTACTTC. It translates to CASSIPGQGIFHEQYF.

The chain recombines TRBV7-2 with TRBJ2-6, with D perhaps TRBD1 or TRBD2 (5 bases each). The CDR3 totals 17 residues. Looked up from germline, CDR1 is SGHTA and CDR2 is FQGNSA. V was clipped by 1 base and J by 1 base, with 11 bases between them. CDR3 in amino acids: CASSLEGTASGANVLTF. The CDR3 region has the DNA TGTGCCAGCAGCTTAGAAGGGACGGCGTCTGGGGCCAACGTCCTGACTTTC.

CDR3 loop: CAWSERGQRYGYTF. The CDR3 region has the DNA TGTGCCTGGAGTGAGAGGGGACAGCGCTATGGCTACACCTTC. This chain links TRBV30 with TRBJ1-2; the match to TRBD1 covers 7 bases. The germline V gene has CDR1 GTSNPN and CDR2 SVGIG (reference sequence). V lost 1 base to trimming and J lost 4 bases; unmatched junction nucleotides: 6. The CDR3 covers 14 residues.

This clone appeared once. The rearrangement joins TRBV6-6 to TRBJ1-1; 7 bases align to TRBD1. Germline V gives CDR1 MNHNY, CDR2 SVGAGI (reference sequence). The V segment lost 8 bases and the J segment 0 bases; nucleotides outside the gene matches: 6. This CDR3 region has 14 residues. The CDR3 reads CASGAGQLNTEAFF. In DNA, the CDR3 is TGTGCCAGCGGAGCGGGACAGTTGAACACTGAAGCTTTCTTT.

The chain recombines TRBV4-3 with TRBJ1-3; a weak D match, TRBD1 (5 bases). This CDR3 comprises 19 residues. The germline V and J ends were trimmed by 5 bases and 0 bases, with 23 bases remaining between them. Germline CDR1 reads LGHNA; CDR2 reads YSLEER. CDR3 coding DNA: TGCGCCAGCAGCTTCGAACTCGGGACGAATAGCAACTCTGGAAACACCATATATTTT. Translation gives CASSFELGTNSNSGNTIYF.

The chain uses TRBV6-5 and TRBJ1-2; the D gene is possibly TRBD1 (6 bases). Germline-derived CDR1 and CDR2 are MNHEY and SVGAGI. CDR3 length equals 15 residues. V was shortened by 6 bases and J by 4 bases, with 18 bases between the two germline ends. The CDR3 DNA reads TGTGCCAGCAGCTCCGGGACACCGGACGGCTATGGCTACACCTTC. Translating gives CASSSGTPDGYGYTF.

This chain uses TRBV18 with TRBJ1-5; D is ambiguous. Germline CDR1 is KGHSH and CDR2 is LQKENI. The CDR3 contains 16 residues. V was shortened by 1 base and J by 2 bases, with 12 bases between the two germline ends. Written as DNA, the CDR3 is TGTGCCAGCTCACCACAGGCCAGTAAGGGCAATCAGCCCCAGCATTTT. Translating gives CASSPQASKGNQPQHF. Using reference TRBV18 and TRBJ1-5 for the parts outside the CDR3, the full variable domain is NAGVMQNPRHLVRRRGQEARLRCSPMKGHSHVYWYRQLPEEGLKFMVYLQKENIIDESGMPKERFSAEFPKEGPSILRIQQVVRGDSAAYFCASSPQASKGNQPQHFGDGTRLSIL.

The chain joins TRBV7-8 to TRBJ1-1; D gene ambiguous. Germline V gene lookup returns CDR1 SGHVS and CDR2 FQNEAQ. The CDR3 totals 15 residues. Trimming stripped 0 bases from V and 0 bases from J, with 8 bases between. CDR3 sequence (DNA): TGTGCCAGCAGCTTAGCAGGTGTAATGAACACTGAAGCTTTCTTT. It translates to CASSLAGVMNTEAFF.

The chain links TRBV7-8 to TRBJ1-5; unclear D gene. Germline CDR1 SGHVS, CDR2 FQNEAQ. This CDR3 contains 15 residues. V dropped 0 bases and J dropped 1 base, with 7 bases sitting between them. CDR3 amino acids: CASSLAGMSNQPQHF. CDR3 nucleotides: TGTGCCAGCAGCTTAGCAGGGATGAGCAATCAGCCCCAGCATTTT.

The chain couples TRBV28 to TRBJ1-1; D is uncertain. The CDR3 totals 13 residues. Germline CDR1 MDHEN, CDR2 SYDVKM. Trimming removed 1 base at V and 1 base at J, with 4 bases between. This CDR3 reads CASSLFENTEAFF. In DNA, the CDR3 is TGTGCCAGCAGTTTATTTGAGAACACTGAAGCTTTCTTT.

The genes are TRBV6-1 and TRBJ1-2, with D hard to call. V gave up 1 base and J gave up 5 bases, with 5 bases separating them. CDR1 is MNHNS and CDR2 is SASEGT in the germline V gene. The CDR3 covers 12 residues. The CDR3 DNA reads TGTGCCAGCAGTGAAGAATCATATGGCTACACCTTC. It encodes CASSEESYGYTF.

The chain is built from TRBV6-5 and TRBJ2-2; D not certain. Germline CDR1 and CDR2: MNHEY and SVGAGI. CDR3 length: 14 amino acids. Trimming took off 7 bases at V and 4 bases at J, with 13 bases between the two ends. The CDR3 region is CASIAGPGTGELFF. The CDR3 region has the DNA TGTGCCAGCATTGCCGGGCCTGGCACCGGGGAGCTGTTTTTT.